The rows below give T cell receptor beta chains drawn from one sample of a study of CD8 T cells in ankylosing spondylitis. TCRdb re-called the 5' RACE reads with MiXCR, one entry per CDR3 protein. Of 100,000 to 150,000 distinct CDR3 sequences listed, 17% are singletons. Sequencing used blood, either unsorted or a sorted T cell fraction (not recorded which). The receptors come from a male donor with ankylosing spondylitis. CDR3s include the opening cysteine and the closing phenylalanine or tryptophan. Each record gives: CDR3 protein, CDR3 DNA, V gene, D gene, clone size, J gene. D genes are given only for firm matches. A clone size is listed for some rows: how often the clone was seen (once, few, many), or a class if it is expanded.

cdr3_aa: CASSFSLAGVYEQYF
cdr3_nt: TGTGCCAGCAGCTTTTCCCTAGCGGGAGTGTACGAGCAGTACTTC
v_call: TRBV7-6
d_call: TRBD2
clone_size: NA
j_call: TRBJ2-7

cdr3_aa: CSVEAGFGHRNEQFF
cdr3_nt: TGCAGCGTTGAAGCAGGTTTTGGGCACCGCAATGAGCAGTTCTTC
v_call: TRBV29-1
d_call: NA
clone_size: many
j_call: TRBJ2-1

cdr3_aa: CASSFRGLSGYTF
cdr3_nt: TGTGCCAGCAGCTTCAGGGGGCTAAGTGGCTACACCTTC
v_call: TRBV7-9
d_call: TRBD1
clone_size: NA
j_call: TRBJ1-2

cdr3_aa: CASSLTTGRRNEQFF
cdr3_nt: TGTGCCAGCAGCTTAACGACAGGGCGTCGTAATGAGCAGTTCTTC
v_call: TRBV11-3
d_call: TRBD1
clone_size: many
j_call: TRBJ2-1

cdr3_aa: CASSQDIGGMATNEKLFF
cdr3_nt: TGTGCCAGCAGCCAAGATATCGGAGGGATGGCAACTAATGAAAAACTGTTTTTT
v_call: TRBV3-1
d_call: NA
clone_size: few
j_call: TRBJ1-4

cdr3_aa: CASSLSSASTDTQYF
cdr3_nt: TGTGCCAGCAGCCTGAGTAGCGCCAGCACAGATACGCAGTATTTT
v_call: TRBV7-6
d_call: NA
clone_size: few
j_call: TRBJ2-3

cdr3_aa: CSVRTGTGELFF
cdr3_nt: TGCAGCGTAAGGACAGGGACCGGGGAGCTGTTTTTT
v_call: TRBV29-1
d_call: TRBD1
clone_size: few
j_call: TRBJ2-2

cdr3_aa: CASSPPLNYGYTF
cdr3_nt: TGTGCCAGCAGCCCCCCACTAAACTATGGCTACACCTTC
v_call: TRBV7-9
d_call: NA
clone_size: many
j_call: TRBJ1-2

cdr3_aa: CASSVEVGTGAGNEQFF
cdr3_nt: TGTGCCAGCAGCGTAGAGGTGGGGACAGGGGCTGGGAATGAGCAGTTCTTC
v_call: TRBV9
d_call: TRBD1
clone_size: few
j_call: TRBJ2-1

cdr3_aa: CASSLSVSREQYF
cdr3_nt: TGTGCCAGCAGTTTATCCGTAAGCCGCGAGCAGTACTTC
v_call: TRBV27
d_call: NA
clone_size: few
j_call: TRBJ2-7

cdr3_aa: CSARSRISYEQYF
cdr3_nt: TGCAGTGCTAGGAGTCGGATCTCCTACGAGCAGTACTTC
v_call: TRBV20-1
d_call: NA
clone_size: NA
j_call: TRBJ2-7

cdr3_aa: CASSERKGRPLVDEQFF
cdr3_nt: TGTGCCAGCAGCGAGCGAAAGGGACGGCCGCTGGTCGATGAGCAGTTCTTC
v_call: TRBV9
d_call: NA
clone_size: NA
j_call: TRBJ2-1

cdr3_aa: CSVEGRGYGYTF
cdr3_nt: TGCAGCGTTGAGGGACGGGGCTATGGCTACACCTTC
v_call: TRBV29-1
d_call: NA
clone_size: few
j_call: TRBJ1-2

cdr3_aa: CSARELRGDSNEQFF
cdr3_nt: TGCAGTGCTAGAGAGTTGCGTGGGGACTCTAATGAGCAGTTCTTC
v_call: TRBV20-1
d_call: NA
clone_size: few
j_call: TRBJ2-1

cdr3_aa: CASTDDNYGYTF
cdr3_nt: TGTGCCAGCACAGATGATAACTATGGCTACACCTTC
v_call: TRBV12-3/TRBV12-4
d_call: NA
clone_size: few
j_call: TRBJ1-2

cdr3_aa: CASSWGNYEQYF
cdr3_nt: TGTGCCAGCAGTTGGGGGAACTACGAGCAGTACTTC
v_call: TRBV28
d_call: NA
clone_size: NA
j_call: TRBJ2-7

cdr3_aa: CSVDYRAPGETQYF
cdr3_nt: TGCAGCGTTGACTACAGGGCCCCGGGAGAGACCCAGTACTTC
v_call: TRBV29-1
d_call: NA
clone_size: NA
j_call: TRBJ2-5

cdr3_aa: CASSPGTGIQPQHF
cdr3_nt: TGTGCCAGCAGCCCAGGGACAGGGATCCAGCCCCAGCATTTT
v_call: TRBV7-6
d_call: TRBD1
clone_size: NA
j_call: TRBJ1-5

cdr3_aa: CASSPNPTGYEQYF
cdr3_nt: TGTGCCAGCAGTCCAAACCCGACAGGCTACGAGCAGTACTTC
v_call: TRBV27
d_call: NA
clone_size: once
j_call: TRBJ2-7

cdr3_aa: CASSLGTGVLNTGELFF
cdr3_nt: TGTGCCAGCAGTTTGGGGACGGGAGTGTTGAACACCGGGGAGCTGTTTTTT
v_call: TRBV27
d_call: NA
clone_size: few
j_call: TRBJ2-2

cdr3_aa: CASSQGTGGPTDTQYF
cdr3_nt: TGTGCCAGCAGCCAAGGGACGGGAGGGCCCACAGATACGCAGTATTTT
v_call: TRBV3-1
d_call: TRBD2
clone_size: NA
j_call: TRBJ2-3

cdr3_aa: CASSPGTSPLDEQFF
cdr3_nt: TGTGCCAGCAGTCCCGGGACTAGTCCACTGGATGAGCAGTTCTTC
v_call: TRBV12-3/TRBV12-4
d_call: TRBD2
clone_size: few
j_call: TRBJ2-1

cdr3_aa: CASSNSPVDEQFF
cdr3_nt: TGTGCCAGCAGCAACAGCCCGGTAGATGAGCAGTTCTTC
v_call: TRBV7-9
d_call: NA
clone_size: many
j_call: TRBJ2-1

cdr3_aa: CASTPGHSYNEQFF
cdr3_nt: TGTGCCAGCACCCCGGGACATTCCTACAATGAGCAGTTCTTC
v_call: TRBV7-9
d_call: NA
clone_size: many
j_call: TRBJ2-1

cdr3_aa: CASGGRWGTDTQYF
cdr3_nt: TGCGCCAGCGGTGGGCGATGGGGCACAGATACGCAGTATTTT
v_call: TRBV5-1
d_call: NA
clone_size: NA
j_call: TRBJ2-3

cdr3_aa: CASSYSGQGRTGELFF
cdr3_nt: TGTGCCAGCAGTTACTCGGGACAGGGTCGTACCGGGGAGCTGTTTTTT
v_call: TRBV6-5
d_call: TRBD1
clone_size: NA
j_call: TRBJ2-2

cdr3_aa: CASTPGGSSYEQYF
cdr3_nt: TGTGCCAGCACCCCAGGAGGGAGCTCCTACGAGCAGTACTTC
v_call: TRBV27
d_call: NA
clone_size: NA
j_call: TRBJ2-7

cdr3_aa: CASSVAGGYGYTF
cdr3_nt: TGTGCCAGCAGCGTAGCCGGCGGCTATGGCTACACCTTC
v_call: TRBV9
d_call: NA
clone_size: NA
j_call: TRBJ1-2